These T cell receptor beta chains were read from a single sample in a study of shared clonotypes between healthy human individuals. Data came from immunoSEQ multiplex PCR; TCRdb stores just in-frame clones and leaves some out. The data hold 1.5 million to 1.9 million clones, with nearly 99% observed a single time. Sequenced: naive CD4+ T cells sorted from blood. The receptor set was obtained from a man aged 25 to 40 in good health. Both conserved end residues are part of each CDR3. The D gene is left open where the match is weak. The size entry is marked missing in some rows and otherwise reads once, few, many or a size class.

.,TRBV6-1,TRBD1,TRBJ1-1,CASSEATGVTEAFF,TGTGCCAGCAGTGAAGCCACAGGGGTCACTGAAGCTTTCTTT
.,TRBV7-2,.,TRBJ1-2,CASSYDTHRLGNYGYTF,TGTGCCAGCAGCTACGACACTCACCGCCTGGGTAACTATGGCTACACCTTC
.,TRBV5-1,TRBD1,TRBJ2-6,CASSLLTGDSGANVLTF,TGCGCCAGCAGCTTACTTACAGGGGACTCTGGGGCCAACGTCCTGACTTTC
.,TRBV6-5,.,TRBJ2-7,CASSYSGPYEQYF,TGTGCCAGCAGTTACTCCGGGCCCTACGAGCAGTACTTC
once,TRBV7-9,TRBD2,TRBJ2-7,CASSPLLTSGGYEQYF,TGTGCCAGCAGCCCTCTGTTGACTAGCGGGGGCTACGAGCAGTACTTC
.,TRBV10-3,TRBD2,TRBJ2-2,CAIRQGLAGTNTGELFF,TGTGCCATCAGGCAGGGACTAGCGGGAACGAACACCGGGGAGCTGTTTTTT
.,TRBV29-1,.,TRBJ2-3,CSANGRGSTDTQYF,TGCAGCGCAAACGGACGGGGAAGCACAGATACGCAGTATTTT
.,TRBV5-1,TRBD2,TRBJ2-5,CASSPPRRGREETQYF,TGCGCCAGCAGCCCCCCCCGACGCGGGAGGGAGGAGACCCAGTACTTC
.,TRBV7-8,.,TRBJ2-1,CASSMTETYNEQFF,TGTGCCAGCAGCATGACAGAAACCTACAATGAGCAGTTCTTC
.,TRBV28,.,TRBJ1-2,CASSLASNRYGYTF,TGTGCCAGCAGTTTAGCCAGCAACCGCTATGGCTACACCTTC
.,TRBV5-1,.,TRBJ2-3,CASSLETDTQYF,TGCGCCAGCAGCTTGGAAACTGATACGCAGTATTTT
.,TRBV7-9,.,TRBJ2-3,CASSLWELTDTQYF,TGTGCCAGCAGCTTATGGGAGCTCACAGATACGCAGTATTTT
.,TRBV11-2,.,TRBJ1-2,CASSLGQLGYTF,TGTGCCAGCAGCTTAGGGCAGTTAGGCTACACCTTC
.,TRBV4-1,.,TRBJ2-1,CASSPIQGMGDNEQFF,TGCGCCAGCAGCCCAATACAGGGAATGGGTGACAATGAGCAGTTCTTC
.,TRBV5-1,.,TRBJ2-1,CASSRSGSRSYNEQFF,TGCGCCAGCAGCCGCTCTGGATCCCGCTCCTACAATGAGCAGTTCTTC
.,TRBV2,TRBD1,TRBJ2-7,CASRRPGTGGAYEQYF,TGTGCCAGCAGGCGGCCCGGGACAGGGGGTGCCTACGAGCAGTACTTC
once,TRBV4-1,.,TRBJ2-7,CASSQGLTGTVHEQYF,TGCGCCAGCAGCCAAGGGTTAACAGGCACGGTCCACGAGCAGTACTTC
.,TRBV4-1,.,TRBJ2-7,CASSPSSYEQYF,TGCGCCAGCAGCCCGTCCTCATACGAGCAGTACTTC
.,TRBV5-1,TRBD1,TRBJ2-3,CASRLTGGIGDTQYF,TGCGCCAGCAGGTTGACAGGGGGCATCGGGGATACGCAGTATTTT
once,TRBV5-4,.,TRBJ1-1,CASSLDGVTEAFF,TGTGCCAGCAGCCTGGACGGGGTTACTGAAGCTTTCTTT
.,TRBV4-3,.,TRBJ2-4,CASSQMDRRKNIQYF,TGCGCCAGCAGCCAAATGGACAGACGGAAAAACATTCAGTACTTC
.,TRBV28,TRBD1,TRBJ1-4,CASSVRQGNEKLFF,TGTGCCAGCAGTGTACGACAGGGTAATGAAAAACTGTTTTTT
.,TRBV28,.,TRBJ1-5,CASSRTRRGDQPQHF,TGTGCCAGCAGCCGCACGCGCAGGGGAGATCAGCCCCAGCATTTT
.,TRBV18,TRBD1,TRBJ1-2,CASSPLSRDRVSGYTF,TGTGCCAGCTCACCATTAAGTCGGGACAGGGTTTCGGGCTACACCTTC
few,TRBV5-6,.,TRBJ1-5,CASSLATEEPQHF,TGTGCCAGCAGCTTGGCGACAGAGGAGCCCCAGCATTTT
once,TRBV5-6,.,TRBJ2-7,CASSLTGTLSYEQYF,TGTGCCAGCAGCCTCACAGGGACTCTCTCCTACGAGCAGTACTTC
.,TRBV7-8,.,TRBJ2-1,CAGGELANNEQFF,TGTGCCGGAGGCGAATTGGCCAACAATGAGCAGTTCTTC
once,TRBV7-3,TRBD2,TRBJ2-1,CASSHIAGGGNEQFF,TGTGCCAGCAGCCATATAGCGGGAGGTGGTAATGAGCAGTTCTTC
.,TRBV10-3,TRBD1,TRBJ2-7,CAISDRDRGSFSYEQYF,TGTGCCATAAGTGATCGGGACAGGGGCTCCTTCTCCTACGAGCAGTACTTC
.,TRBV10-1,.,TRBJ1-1,CASSARVATEAFF,TGCGCCAGCAGTGCCAGGGTTGCCACTGAAGCTTTCTTT
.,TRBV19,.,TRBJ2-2,CASSIPRSGELFF,TGTGCCAGTAGTATCCCGAGGTCCGGGGAGCTGTTTTTT
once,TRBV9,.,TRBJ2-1,CASSVDLSRPLGNEQFF,TGTGCCAGCAGCGTAGACCTATCTCGCCCCCTTGGTAATGAGCAGTTCTTC
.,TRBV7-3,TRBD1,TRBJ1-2,CASSFGQARNGYTF,TGTGCCAGCAGTTTTGGACAGGCTCGAAATGGCTACACCTTC
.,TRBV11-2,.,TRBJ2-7,CASSLNSYEQYF,TGTGCCAGCAGCTTAAATTCGTACGAGCAGTACTTC
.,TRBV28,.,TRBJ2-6,CASSRGRLNSGANVLTF,TGTGCCAGCAGTCGGGGAAGACTTAACTCTGGGGCCAACGTCCTGACTTTC
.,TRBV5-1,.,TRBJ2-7,CASSLASGSSYEQYF,TGCGCCAGCAGCTTGGCCAGCGGAAGCTCCTACGAGCAGTACTTC
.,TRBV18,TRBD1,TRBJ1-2,CASSPVKGQGRAYGYTF,TGTGCCAGCTCACCAGTTAAGGGACAGGGGAGAGCTTATGGCTACACCTTC
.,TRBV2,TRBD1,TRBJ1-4,CASRQQGAPNEKLFF,TGTGCCAGCAGGCAACAGGGGGCGCCTAATGAAAAACTGTTTTTT
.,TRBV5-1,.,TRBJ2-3,CASSPGGGDTQYF,TGCGCCAGCAGCCCTGGGGGTGGCGATACGCAGTATTTT
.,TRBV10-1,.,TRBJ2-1,CATSRDYNEQFF,TGCGCCACCTCCCGGGATTACAATGAGCAGTTCTTC
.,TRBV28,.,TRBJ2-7,CASRALGEQYF,TGTGCCAGCAGGGCCCTAGGGGAGCAGTACTTC
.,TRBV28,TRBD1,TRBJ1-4,CASSLWDRGTNEKLFF,TGTGCCAGCAGTTTATGGGACAGGGGAACGAATGAAAAACTGTTTTTT
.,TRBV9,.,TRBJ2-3,CASSVLAGLTDTQYF,TGTGCCAGCAGCGTATTGGCGGGGCTCACAGATACGCAGTATTTT
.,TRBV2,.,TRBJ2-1,CASSGPGLAYNEQFF,TGTGCCAGCAGTGGACCCGGGCTCGCATACAATGAGCAGTTCTTC
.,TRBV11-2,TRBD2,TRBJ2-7,CASSLDPRGEEQYF,TGTGCCAGCAGCTTAGATCCCCGGGGGGAGGAGCAGTACTTC
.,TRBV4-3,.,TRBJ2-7,CASSLRTDDYEQYF,TGCGCCAGCAGCCTTCGGACAGATGACTACGAGCAGTACTTC
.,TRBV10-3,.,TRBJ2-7,CAITPSLFYEQYF,TGTGCCATCACGCCCTCTTTGTTCTACGAGCAGTACTTC
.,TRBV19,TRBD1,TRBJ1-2,CASSIVRPGQYGYTF,TGTGCCAGTAGTATAGTTCGGCCGGGACAGTATGGCTACACCTTC
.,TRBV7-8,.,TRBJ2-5,CASSFLRGTQETQYF,TGTGCCAGCAGCTTCCTCAGGGGTACCCAAGAGACCCAGTACTTC
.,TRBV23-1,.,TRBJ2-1,CASSVGENGNEQFF,TGCGCCAGCAGTGTAGGGGAGAACGGCAATGAGCAGTTCTTC
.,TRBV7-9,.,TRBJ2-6,CASSQWILESGANVLTF,TGTGCCAGCAGCCAATGGATTCTGGAATCTGGGGCCAACGTCCTGACTTTC
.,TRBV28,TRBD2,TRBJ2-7,CASSLPGLEYYEQYF,TGTGCCAGCAGTTTACCGGGACTAGAATACTACGAGCAGTACTTC
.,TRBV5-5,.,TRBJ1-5,CASSLHPDRNQPQHF,TGTGCCAGCAGCCTACATCCCGACAGAAATCAGCCCCAGCATTTT
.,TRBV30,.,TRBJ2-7,CAWTLGFGGSYEQYF,TGTGCCTGGACCCTGGGGTTTGGTGGGTCCTACGAGCAGTACTTC
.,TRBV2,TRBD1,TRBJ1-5,CASSAPGGLGNQPQHF,TGTGCCAGCAGTGCGCCAGGGGGATTAGGGAATCAGCCCCAGCATTTT
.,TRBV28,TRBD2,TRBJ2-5,CASSPIAGGRETQYF,TGTGCCAGCAGTCCGATAGCGGGAGGTCGGGAGACCCAGTACTTC
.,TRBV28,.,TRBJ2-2,CASSFGARAGELFF,TGTGCCAGCAGTTTTGGGGCAAGGGCCGGGGAGCTGTTTTTT